The next 27 T cell receptor beta chains were all read from a single sample in a study of T cell responses to AZD1222 COVID-19 vaccine. The data were produced by immunoSEQ multiplex PCR, yet TCRdb's version contains in-frame clones alone and is incomplete. The sample carries roughly 120,000 clones, just over 85% recorded once. Sequencing used peripheral blood, obtained on day 0 of AZD1222 vaccination. The receptors were gathered from an adult in good health.

V is TRBV24-1 and J is TRBJ1-4; perhaps TRBD1 as D (5 bases). The germline V gene has CDR1 KGHDR and CDR2 SFDVKD. V lost 3 bases and J lost 5, with 9 bases in between. The CDR3 runs to 14 residues. The CDR3 spells CATSDPGPNEKLFF. The CDR3 bases are TGTGCCACCAGTGATCCGGGACCCAATGAAAAACTGTTTTTT.

The rearrangement joins TRBV4-1 to TRBJ2-7; TRBD1 might be the D (6 bases). CDR1 and CDR2 (germline): MGHRA, YSYEKL. The V end lost 3 bases, the J end lost 1 base, and 13 bases lay between the germline ends. The CDR3 consists of 15 residues. The DNA of the CDR3 is TGCGCCAGCAGCCAGACGGAAGGGGGATCCTACGAGCAGTACTTC. Protein: CASSQTEGGSYEQYF.

This clone occurred once. The chain couples TRBV3-1 (or the pseudogene TRBV3-2) to TRBJ1-1; D unresolved. Trimming stripped 0 bases from V and 1 base from J, with 6 bases between. The V gene's germline CDR1 is LGHDT and CDR2 YNNKEL (reference sequence). The CDR3 has 14 amino acids. The CDR3 loop is CASSQDAGNTEAFF. Written as DNA, the CDR3 is TGTGCCAGCAGCCAAGATGCGGGGAACACTGAAGCTTTCTTT.

The chain has TRBV15 and TRBJ1-4; maybe TRBD1 (5 bases). The CDR3 is 14 amino acids. Trimming cost V 1 base and J 6 bases, with 9 bases left between them. Germline CDR1 is LNHNV and CDR2 is YYDKDF (reference sequence). The CDR3 DNA follows: TGTGCCACCAGCAGAGGGGGCTGGTATGAAAAACTGTTTTTT. Translation gives CATSRGGWYEKLFF.

This clone was detected only once. This sequence joins TRBV5-1 and TRBJ2-2, with D unresolved. The CDR3 has 16 amino acids. Trimming left V 1 base short and J 1 base short, with 11 bases between. Germline-derived CDR1 and CDR2 are SGHRS and YFSETQ. The CDR3 sequence is CASSLFSDQNTGELFF. The DNA for the CDR3 is TGCGCCAGCAGCTTGTTTTCGGATCAGAACACCGGGGAGCTGTTTTTT.

V and J are TRBV27 and TRBJ1-2; TRBD1 might be the D (5 bases). Trimming took off 4 bases at V and 8 bases at J, with 29 bases between the two ends. In germline, CDR1 is MNHEY, CDR2 SMNVEV (reference sequence). The CDR3 runs to 18 residues. CDR3 coding DNA: TGTGCCAGCAGTTCCGCAACGATCGCCGGGAGCCGAAGGGGAGGCTACACCTTC. Translated, it gives CASSSATIAGSRRGGYTF.

This clone was detected only once. The J gene is TRBJ2-1, the V gene TRBV14; the match to TRBD1 covers 7 bases. V shed 1 base, J shed 10 bases, and the junction held 7 bases outside the gene matches. In germline, CDR1 is SGHDN, CDR2 FVKESK. CDR3 length: 14 amino acids. CDR3 protein: CASSQVGTVREQFF. The CDR3 DNA reads as TGTGCCAGCAGCCAAGTAGGGACAGTCCGCGAGCAGTTCTTC.

By sample fraction, this clone is medium-sized. V and J are TRBV28 and TRBJ1-2; D not resolved. CDR1 and CDR2 (germline): MDHEN, SYDVKM. This CDR3 has 12 amino acids. The V end was cut by 6 bases, the J end by 1 base, with 6 bases between. The CDR3 spells CASRADNYGYTF. CDR3 nucleotides: TGTGCCAGCAGGGCCGATAACTATGGCTACACCTTC.

J is TRBJ2-3 and V is TRBV19, with D possibly called TRBD1 or TRBD2 (6 bases each). CDR3 length: 14 amino acids. Germline V CDR1 and CDR2: LNHDA, SQIVND (reference sequence). V lost 5 bases and J lost 0, with 9 bases in between. For the CDR3, the DNA is TGTGCCAGTAGTGGGGGGCCTAGCACAGATACGCAGTATTTT. It yields the protein CASSGGPSTDTQYF.

The CDR3 loop reads CASSYSIWNYEQYF. CDR3 DNA: TGTGCCAGCAGTTACTCGATCTGGAACTACGAGCAGTACTTC. The rearrangement links TRBV6-5 to TRBJ2-7; D unresolved. The CDR3 loop spans 14 amino acids. CDR1 and CDR2 from the germline V gene are MNHEY and SVGAGI. V lost 0 bases and J 3 bases, leaving 9 bases between the germline ends.

V gene TRBV12-3 or TRBV12-4 combines with J gene TRBJ2-3, with no clear D. The CDR3 extends over 12 amino acids. V was pared by 3 bases and J by 4 bases, with 5 bases between. CDR3 DNA sequence: TGTGCCAGCAGTTTTGTTCCAGATACGCAGTATTTT. Its protein product is CASSFVPDTQYF.

This clone was observed a handful of times. The rearrangement links TRBV2 to TRBJ1-2; D is possibly TRBD1 (5 bases). The CDR3 loop spans 14 amino acids. Germline-derived CDR1 and CDR2 are SNHLY and FYNNEI. V lost 2 bases and J 8 bases, leaving 15 bases between the germline ends. DNA of the CDR3: TGTGCCAGCAGTGAATCGTTCAGGGCCAGCGGCTACACCTTC. Encoded protein: CASSESFRASGYTF. Supplemented by reference TRBV2 and TRBJ1-2, the full variable domain reads EPEVTQTPSHQVTQMGQEVILRCVPISNHLYFYWYRQILGQKVEFLVSFYNNEISEKSEIFDDQFSVERPDGSNFTLKIRSTKLEDSAMYFCASSESFRASGYTFGSGTRLTVV.

This rearrangement joins TRBV11-2 to TRBJ2-2, with D hard to call. The CDR3 length is 14 residues. CDR1 and CDR2 (germline): SGHAT, FQNNGV. V shed 6 bases and J shed 13 bases, with 21 bases lying between them. CDR3 in DNA: TGTGCCAGCAGTTCCACCGGACCCAGAAATTCGCTGTTTTTT. This gives the protein CASSSTGPRNSLFF.

The genes are TRBV10-3 and TRBJ1-1, with unresolved D. Germline V CDR1 and CDR2: ENHRY, SYGVKD. CDR3 length: 14 amino acids. Trimming removed 2 bases from V and 0 bases from J, with 7 bases in between. The CDR3 sequence: CAISERALNTEAFF. The CDR3, as DNA: TGTGCCATCAGTGAGCGGGCCCTGAACACTGAAGCTTTCTTT.

The V gene is TRBV14, the J gene TRBJ1-4; 7 bases are shared with TRBD1. Germline assignment: CDR1 SGHDN and CDR2 FVKESK. CDR3 length equals 21 residues. V lost 1 base to trimming and J lost 0 bases; unmatched junction nucleotides: 17. CDR3 sequence reads: CASSQVNRGGILGATNEKLFF. The CDR3 bases are TGTGCCAGCAGCCAAGTAAACAGGGGCGGCATCCTGGGAGCAACTAATGAAAAACTGTTTTTT.

This chain uses TRBV28 with TRBJ2-7, with 9 bases lining up with TRBD1. J lost 4 bases, V lost 5 bases, and 12 bases had no gene match. The CDR3 sequence is 16 residues long. Germline V gene lookup returns CDR1 MDHEN and CDR2 SYDVKM. The CDR3 protein is CASSLTGQGKGYEQYF. CDR3 nucleotides: TGTGCCAGCAGTCTCACAGGACAGGGGAAGGGGTACGAGCAGTACTTC.

CDR3 nucleotide sequence: TGTGCCAGTCGACAGGGGATGGACTATGGCTACACCTTC. This sequence encodes CASRQGMDYGYTF. This chain links TRBV19 with TRBJ1-2; 8 bases map to TRBD1. From germline, CDR1 is LNHDA and CDR2 SQIVND (reference sequence). The CDR3 consists of 13 residues. After removal of 8 bases from V and 3 bases from J, the junction contained 5 bases not matched to a gene.

This clone occurred a few times. V gene TRBV5-4 combines with J gene TRBJ1-2; 7 nucleotides match TRBD1. The germline V gene has CDR1 SGHNT and CDR2 YYREEE (reference sequence). The CDR3 spans 14 residues. With V trimmed by 1 base and J by 3 bases, 3 bases remained unmatched. The CDR3 DNA is TGTGCCAGCAGCTTGATAGGGGGCCACTATGGCTACACCTTC. Its translation: CASSLIGGHYGYTF.

This clone occurred once. J is TRBJ1-5 and V is TRBV6-5, with D unresolved. The CDR3 length is 15 residues. Germline V gene lookup returns CDR1 MNHEY and CDR2 SVGAGI. V lost 2 bases to trimming and J lost 3 bases, with 11 bases between them. The CDR3 reads CASSYGIRNNQPQHF. The CDR3 DNA reads TGTGCCAGCAGTTACGGCATACGGAACAATCAGCCCCAGCATTTT.

The table lists this clone with many counts. The chain carries TRBV10-3 and TRBJ2-1; 8 positions agree with TRBD2. Germline V gene sequence: CDR1 ENHRY, CDR2 SYGVKD. V shed 0 bases, J shed 7 bases, and the junction held 8 bases outside the gene matches. CDR3 length equals 16 residues. The CDR3 DNA reads TGTGCCATCAGTGAGTCTGCGGGGGGTAATGCGAATGAGCAGTTCTTC. It translates to CAISESAGGNANEQFF.

The chain is built from TRBV5-6 and TRBJ2-6, with unresolved D. Germline-derived CDR1 and CDR2 are SGHDT and YYEEEE. With 2 bases removed from V and 0 bases from J, the gap between germline ends came to 18 bases. The CDR3 runs to 19 residues. This chain's CDR3 is CASSFHHVGSDSGANVLTF. DNA of the CDR3: TGTGCCAGCAGCTTTCACCACGTTGGCAGTGACTCTGGGGCCAACGTCCTGACTTTC.

As concerns this clone: The same CDR3 also results from other DNA sequences found in this sample. The rearrangement links TRBV2 to TRBJ1-5; no clear D. V was clipped by 2 bases and J by 3 bases, with 14 bases between them. This CDR3 is built from 16 residues. Germline-derived CDR1 and CDR2 are SNHLY and FYNNEI. CDR3 sequence reads: CASSELGGQNNQPQHF. Written as DNA, the CDR3 is TGTGCCAGCAGTGAACTGGGAGGGCAAAACAATCAGCCCCAGCATTTT.

The table lists this clone with a count of one. The V gene is TRBV3-1 (or the pseudogene TRBV3-2), the J gene TRBJ2-3, with 8 nucleotides matching TRBD2. The CDR3 spans 15 residues. The germline V gene encodes CDR1 LGHDT and CDR2 YNNKEL (reference sequence). Trimming cost V 3 bases and J 3 bases; bases outside gene matches: 5. The CDR3 protein is CASSQGSGITDTQYF. The CDR3, as DNA: TGTGCCAGCAGCCAGGGTAGCGGGATTACAGATACGCAGTATTTT.

This clone was seen a handful of times. The chain has TRBV7-9 and TRBJ1-2; D remains unclear. The CDR3 loop spans 12 amino acids. CDR1 SEHNR and CDR2 FQNEAQ come from the germline V gene (reference sequence). The V and J ends lost 0 bases and 3 bases respectively, with 2 bases between them. The CDR3 loop reads CASSLADYGYTF. The CDR3 coding sequence is TGTGCCAGCAGCTTAGCCGACTATGGCTACACCTTC.

This chain joins TRBV5-8 and TRBJ2-2; D not certain. Germline assignment: CDR1 SGHTS and CDR2 YDEGEE. Trimming stripped 7 bases from V and 5 bases from J, with 12 bases between. The CDR3 totals 13 residues. CDR3 sequence: CASGREVTGELFF. CDR3 sequence (DNA): TGTGCCAGCGGAAGAGAGGTGACCGGGGAGCTGTTTTTT.

A note on this clone: This CDR3 is also generated by other DNA sequences in the sample. This rearrangement joins TRBV12-3 or TRBV12-4 to TRBJ1-2; D may be TRBD1 (6 bases). V was clipped by 3 bases and J by 8 bases, with 10 bases between them. The CDR3 sequence is 12 residues long. CDR3 DNA sequence: TGTGCCAGCAGTTTGGGGGGCGGGGGCTACACCTTC. It translates to CASSLGGGGYTF.

The V and J genes are TRBV9 and TRBJ2-1; D is ambiguous. The CDR3 totals 15 residues. Trimming left V 4 bases short and J 8 bases short, with 19 bases between. Germline V gene lookup returns CDR1 SGDLS and CDR2 YYNGEE. CDR3 residues: CASSTSSRSDDEQFF. CDR3 DNA sequence: TGTGCCAGCAGCACCAGTTCGCGGAGTGACGATGAGCAGTTCTTC.